This TCR beta chain stems from a study of shared clonotypes between healthy human individuals. Overall study context: CD4 naive and CD4 memory each took three plates per donor, while CD8 naive took two and CD8 memory one.

The CDR3 is made up of 12 amino acids. After removal of 1 base from V and 10 bases from J, the junction contained 3 bases not matched to a gene. Germline CDR1 reads SGHVS; CDR2 reads FQNEAQ. Clones were sequenced by immunoSEQ multiplex PCR, and TCRdb holds only the in-frame ones, with some missing. Of a few hundred thousand clones detected, around 87% appear once; the ten largest clones hold 16%. This TCR was recovered from a man in his late teens or twenties in good health. The chain recombines TRBV7-8 with TRBJ1-1, with TRBD1 matching 7 bases. Sequenced: memory CD8+ T cells sorted from blood. As to subset: CD45RO+ cells pooled with CCR7-negative TemRA cells. In DNA form, the CDR3 reads TGTGCCAGCAGCTTAGGATGGGACAGAGCTTTCTTT. Its translation: CASSLGWDRAFF.